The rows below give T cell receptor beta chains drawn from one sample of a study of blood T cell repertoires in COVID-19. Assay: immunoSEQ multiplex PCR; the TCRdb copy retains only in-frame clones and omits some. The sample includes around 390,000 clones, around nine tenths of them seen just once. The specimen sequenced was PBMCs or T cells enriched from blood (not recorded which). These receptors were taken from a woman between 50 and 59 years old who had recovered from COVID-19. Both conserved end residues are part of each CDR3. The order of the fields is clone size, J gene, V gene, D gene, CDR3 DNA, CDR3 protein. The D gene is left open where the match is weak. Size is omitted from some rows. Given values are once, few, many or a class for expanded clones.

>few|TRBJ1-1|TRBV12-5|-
TGTGCTAGTGGCCCCCGTTGGGCGGGGGTGAACACTGAAGCTTTCTTT
CASGPRWAGVNTEAFF
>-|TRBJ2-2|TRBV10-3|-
TGTGCCATCACTGGGACACCGAACACCGGGGAGCTGTTTTTT
CAITGTPNTGELFF
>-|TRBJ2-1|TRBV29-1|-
TGCAGCGTACCTGGCTGGGCCTCCTACAATGAGCAGTTCTTC
CSVPGWASYNEQFF
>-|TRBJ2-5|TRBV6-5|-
TGTGCCAGCAGTTCGCGGCCGTACCAAGAGACCCAGTACTTC
CASSSRPYQETQYF
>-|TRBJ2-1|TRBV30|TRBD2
TGTGCCTGGCAACTAGCGGGGGGACGGTATGAGCAGTTCTTC
CAWQLAGGRYEQFF
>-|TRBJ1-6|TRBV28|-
TGTGCCAGCAGTTTCGGGGGTGATTCACCCCTCCACTTT
CASSFGGDSPLHF
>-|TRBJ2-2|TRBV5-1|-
TGCGCCAGCAGCTTACGGGTTGGGACCGGGGAGCTGTTTTTT
CASSLRVGTGELFF
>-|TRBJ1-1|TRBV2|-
TGTGCCAGCAGTGAAGCAGCGGCAGATGAAGCTTTCTTT
CASSEAAADEAFF
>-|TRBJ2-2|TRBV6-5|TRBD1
TGTGCCAGTCGAGGACAGGTCGACACCGGGGAGCTGTTTTTT
CASRGQVDTGELFF
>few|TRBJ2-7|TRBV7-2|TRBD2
TGTGCCAGCACCCATAGCGGGGGGGCGGCCTACGAGCAGTACTTC
CASTHSGGAAYEQYF
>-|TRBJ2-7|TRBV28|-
TGTGCCACCGCCGGGACAAACTCCTACGAGCAGTACTTC
CATAGTNSYEQYF
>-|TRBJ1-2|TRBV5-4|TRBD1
TGTGCCAGCAGGGGACAGGGGCCCCCTAACTATGGCTACACCTTC
CASRGQGPPNYGYTF
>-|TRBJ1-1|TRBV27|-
TGTGCCAGCAGTTTTCAGGGTTTAAACACTGAAGCTTTCTTT
CASSFQGLNTEAFF
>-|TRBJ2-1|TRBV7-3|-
TGTGCCAGCAGCTTTCAGGGGTTCCTAGGCAATGAGCAGTTCTTC
CASSFQGFLGNEQFF
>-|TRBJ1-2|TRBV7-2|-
TGTGCCAGCAGCTTCACGGGTTTCCCTAACTATGGCTACACCTTC
CASSFTGFPNYGYTF
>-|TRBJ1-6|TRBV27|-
TGTGCCAGCTCCATACAGGGTTTAGATTCACCCCTCCACTTT
CASSIQGLDSPLHF
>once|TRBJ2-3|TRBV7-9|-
TGTGCCAGCAGCCTAGCCCCCGCGGCTACGCAGTATTTT
CASSLAPAATQYF
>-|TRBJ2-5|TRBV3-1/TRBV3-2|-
TGTGCCAGCAGCCAAGCCCCGGGGAGGAGCCAAGAGACCCAGTACTTC
CASSQAPGRSQETQYF
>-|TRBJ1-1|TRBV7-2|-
TGTGCCAGCAGCTCCCGGGGGATGAGCACTGAAGCTTTCTTT
CASSSRGMSTEAFF
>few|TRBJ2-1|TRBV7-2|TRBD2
TGTGCCAGCAGCCCGTATAGCGGGGCAAGCTCCTACAATGAGCAGTTCTTC
CASSPYSGASSYNEQFF
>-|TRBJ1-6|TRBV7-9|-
TGTGCCAGCAGCTTCGACCGGGAGTATTCACCCCTCCACTTT
CASSFDREYSPLHF
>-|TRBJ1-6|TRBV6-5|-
TGTGCCAGCATTTATGGACATGATTATAATTCACCCCTCCACTTT
CASIYGHDYNSPLHF
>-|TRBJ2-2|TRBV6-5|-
TGTGCCAGCACCTACTTGGGGGGCACCGGGGAGCTGTTTTTT
CASTYLGGTGELFF